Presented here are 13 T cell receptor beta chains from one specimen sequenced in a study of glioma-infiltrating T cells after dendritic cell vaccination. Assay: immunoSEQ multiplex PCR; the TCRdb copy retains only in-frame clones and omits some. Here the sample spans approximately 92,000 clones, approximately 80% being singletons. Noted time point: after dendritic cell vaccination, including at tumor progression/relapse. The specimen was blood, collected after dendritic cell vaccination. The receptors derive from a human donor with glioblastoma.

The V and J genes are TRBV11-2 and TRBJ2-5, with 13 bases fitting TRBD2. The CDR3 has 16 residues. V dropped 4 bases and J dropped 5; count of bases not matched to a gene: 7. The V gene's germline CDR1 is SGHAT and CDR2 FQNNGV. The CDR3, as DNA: TGTGCCAGCAGCTCCAGACTAGCGGGGGGAGGGGAGACCCAGTACTTC. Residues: CASSSRLAGGGETQYF.

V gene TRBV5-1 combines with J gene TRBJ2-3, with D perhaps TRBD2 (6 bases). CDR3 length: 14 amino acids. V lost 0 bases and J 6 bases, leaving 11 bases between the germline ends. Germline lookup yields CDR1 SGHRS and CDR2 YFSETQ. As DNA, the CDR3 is TGCGCCAGCAGCTTGGGGGGGGTTGGTGATACGCAGTATTTT. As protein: CASSLGGVGDTQYF.

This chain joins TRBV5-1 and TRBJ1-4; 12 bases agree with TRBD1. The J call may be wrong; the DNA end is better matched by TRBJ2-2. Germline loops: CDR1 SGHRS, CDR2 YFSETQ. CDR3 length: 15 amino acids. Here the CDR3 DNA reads TGCGCCAGCAGCCCCCTGGGACAGGGGGCGGGGGAGCTGTTTTTT. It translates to CASSPLGQGAGELFF.

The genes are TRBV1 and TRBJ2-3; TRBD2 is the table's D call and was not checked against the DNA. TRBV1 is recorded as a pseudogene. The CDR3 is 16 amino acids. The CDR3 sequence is CTSSHVTGGPLDTQYF. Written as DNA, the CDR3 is TGCACCAGCAGCCATGTGACGGGGGGGCCTTTAGATACGCAGTATTTT.

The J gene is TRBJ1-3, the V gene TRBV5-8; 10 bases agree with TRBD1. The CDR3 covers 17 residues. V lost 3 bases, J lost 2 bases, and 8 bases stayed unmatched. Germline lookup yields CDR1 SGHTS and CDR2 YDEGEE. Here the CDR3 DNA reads TGTGCCAGCAGCTGGGGACAGGGGACGGGAGCTGGAAACACCATATATTTT. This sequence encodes CASSWGQGTGAGNTIYF.

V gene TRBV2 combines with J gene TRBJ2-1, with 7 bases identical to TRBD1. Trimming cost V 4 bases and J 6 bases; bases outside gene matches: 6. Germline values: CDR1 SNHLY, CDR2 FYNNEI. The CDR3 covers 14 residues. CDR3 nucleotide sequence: TGTGCCAGCAGTGGGGTCAGGGGGAGCAATGAGCAGTTCTTC. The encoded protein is CASSGVRGSNEQFF. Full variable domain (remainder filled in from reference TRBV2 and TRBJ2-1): EPEVTQTPSHQVTQMGQEVILRCVPISNHLYFYWYRQILGQKVEFLVSFYNNEISEKSEIFDDQFSVERPDGSNFTLKIRSTKLEDSAMYFCASSGVRGSNEQFFGPGTRLTVL.

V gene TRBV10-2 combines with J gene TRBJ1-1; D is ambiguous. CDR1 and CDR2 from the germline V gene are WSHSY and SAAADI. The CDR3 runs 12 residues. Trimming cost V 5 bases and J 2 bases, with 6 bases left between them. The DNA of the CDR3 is TGCGCCAGCAGTCCGACTAACACTGAAGCTTTCTTT. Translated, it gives CASSPTNTEAFF.

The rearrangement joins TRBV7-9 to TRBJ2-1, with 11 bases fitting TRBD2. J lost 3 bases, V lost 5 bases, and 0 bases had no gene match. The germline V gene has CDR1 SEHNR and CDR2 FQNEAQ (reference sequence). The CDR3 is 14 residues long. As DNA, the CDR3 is TGTGCCAGCAGCGGGACTAGCGGCTACAATGAGCAGTTCTTC. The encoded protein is CASSGTSGYNEQFF.

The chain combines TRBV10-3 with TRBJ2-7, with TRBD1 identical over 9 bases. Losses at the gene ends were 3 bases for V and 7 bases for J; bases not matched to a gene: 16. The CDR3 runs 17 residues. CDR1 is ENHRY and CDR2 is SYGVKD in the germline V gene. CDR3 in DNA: TGTGCCATCAGTGATCGGGGACAGGGACGACCGCTTTGGGAGCAGTACTTC. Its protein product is CAISDRGQGRPLWEQYF.

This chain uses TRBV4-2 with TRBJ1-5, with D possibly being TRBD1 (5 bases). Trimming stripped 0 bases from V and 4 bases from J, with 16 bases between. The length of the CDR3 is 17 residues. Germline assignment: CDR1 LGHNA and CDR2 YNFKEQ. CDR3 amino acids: CASSQDSPRQSNQPQHF. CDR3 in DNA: TGTGCCAGCAGCCAAGATTCCCCCCGACAGAGTAATCAGCCCCAGCATTTT.

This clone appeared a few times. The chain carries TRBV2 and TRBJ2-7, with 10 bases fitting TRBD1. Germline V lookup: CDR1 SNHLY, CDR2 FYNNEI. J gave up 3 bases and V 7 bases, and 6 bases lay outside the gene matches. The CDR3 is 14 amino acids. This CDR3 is CASIERTGGYEQYF. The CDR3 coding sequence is TGTGCCAGCATCGAACGGACAGGGGGCTACGAGCAGTACTTC.

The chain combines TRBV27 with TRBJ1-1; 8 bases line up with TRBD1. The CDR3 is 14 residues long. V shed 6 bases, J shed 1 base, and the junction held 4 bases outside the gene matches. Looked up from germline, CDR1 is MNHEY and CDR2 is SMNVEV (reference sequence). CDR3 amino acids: CASSRQGRNTEAFF. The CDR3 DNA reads TGTGCCAGCAGCCGACAGGGGAGGAACACTGAAGCTTTCTTT.

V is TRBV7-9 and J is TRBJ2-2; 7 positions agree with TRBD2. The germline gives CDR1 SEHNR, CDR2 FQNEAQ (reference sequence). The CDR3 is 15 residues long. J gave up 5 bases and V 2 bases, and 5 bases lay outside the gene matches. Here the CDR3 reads CASSLLPSGTGELFF. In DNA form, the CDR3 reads TGTGCCAGCAGCTTACTTCCTAGCGGAACCGGGGAGCTGTTTTTT.